The rows below give T cell receptor beta chains drawn from one sample of a study of T cells in Graves' hyperthyroidism and ophthalmopathy. TCRdb redid the calling of the multiplex PCR reads with MiXCR, one entry per CDR3 protein. The table shows about 740,000 distinct CDR3 sequences, with roughly 15% occurring only once. The sequenced sample consisted of blood. The source of these receptors is a woman in her late teens or twenties with Graves' hyperthyroidism. Each CDR3 is given with its conserved first and last residue. A D gene is named only where the DNA matches it firmly. Clone size is stated in some rows and not others, as once, few, many or a class when expanded.

CDR3nt: TGTGCCAGCAGTCGACTAGCGGAGAGCACAGATACGCAGTATTTT; CDR3aa: CASSRLAESTDTQYF; abundance: many; v_gene: TRBV28; j_gene: TRBJ2-3; d_gene: TRBD2
CDR3nt: TGTGCCAACGTGGCCGTCGGGTCCTACGAGCAGTACTTC; CDR3aa: CANVAVGSYEQYF; abundance: .; v_gene: TRBV28; j_gene: TRBJ2-7; d_gene: .
CDR3nt: TGTGCCAGCAGCCTCGGAAAAACAGATACGCAGTATTTT; CDR3aa: CASSLGKTDTQYF; abundance: many; v_gene: TRBV7-9; j_gene: TRBJ2-3; d_gene: .
CDR3nt: TGCGCCAGCAGTGAGATAGGGACCGAGCAGTACTTC; CDR3aa: CASSEIGTEQYF; abundance: .; v_gene: TRBV10-2; j_gene: TRBJ2-7; d_gene: .
CDR3nt: TGTGCCAGCAGCTACGGGACAGTCAGCACAGATACGCAGTATTTT; CDR3aa: CASSYGTVSTDTQYF; abundance: many; v_gene: TRBV7-3; j_gene: TRBJ2-3; d_gene: TRBD1
CDR3nt: TGTGCCAGCAGCCTAACTGAACAGGGGGCGTTTCAGCCCCAGCATTTT; CDR3aa: CASSLTEQGAFQPQHF; abundance: .; v_gene: TRBV7-9; j_gene: TRBJ1-5; d_gene: TRBD1
CDR3nt: TGTGCCAGCACCTCCGGATCCTACGAGCAGTACTTC; CDR3aa: CASTSGSYEQYF; abundance: many; v_gene: TRBV7-9; j_gene: TRBJ2-7; d_gene: .
CDR3nt: TGTGCCAGCAGTCCTACCCCAGGGATCTATGGCTACACCTTC; CDR3aa: CASSPTPGIYGYTF; abundance: many; v_gene: TRBV28; j_gene: TRBJ1-2; d_gene: .
CDR3nt: TGTGCCACCAGCCCTACAGGGGGCAGTAAGCAAGAGACCCAGTACTTC; CDR3aa: CATSPTGGSKQETQYF; abundance: .; v_gene: TRBV15; j_gene: TRBJ2-5; d_gene: TRBD1
CDR3nt: TGTGCCAGCAGCCTCCTAGTGGAGCTGTTTTTT; CDR3aa: CASSLLVELFF; abundance: many; v_gene: TRBV12-3/TRBV12-4; j_gene: TRBJ2-2; d_gene: .
CDR3nt: TGTGCCAGCAGCTTCTACAGCGGGGGGGATTACAATGAGCAGTTCTTC; CDR3aa: CASSFYSGGDYNEQFF; abundance: many; v_gene: TRBV7-9; j_gene: TRBJ2-1; d_gene: TRBD2
CDR3nt: TGTGCCAGCAGTTTGACAGGGGGAATCTACGAGCAGTACTTC; CDR3aa: CASSLTGGIYEQYF; abundance: many; v_gene: TRBV12-3/TRBV12-4; j_gene: TRBJ2-7; d_gene: TRBD1
CDR3nt: TGTGCCAGTAGTATAGATGGCAGGGGATCCCCGAACACTGAAGCTTTCTTT; CDR3aa: CASSIDGRGSPNTEAFF; abundance: .; v_gene: TRBV19; j_gene: TRBJ1-1; d_gene: .
CDR3nt: TGTGCCAGCAGCTTCGGACTAGCGGCGAGGGAGCAGTACTTC; CDR3aa: CASSFGLAAREQYF; abundance: many; v_gene: TRBV3-1; j_gene: TRBJ2-7; d_gene: TRBD2
CDR3nt: TGTGCCAGCAGTACGGGCGCGTGGGATGGCTACACCTTC; CDR3aa: CASSTGAWDGYTF; abundance: few; v_gene: TRBV28; j_gene: TRBJ1-2; d_gene: .
CDR3nt: TGCGCCAGCAGCACCGACGGTACCTATGGCTACACCTTC; CDR3aa: CASSTDGTYGYTF; abundance: many; v_gene: TRBV5-1; j_gene: TRBJ1-2; d_gene: .
CDR3nt: TGTGCCAGCAGTACAGGGACCGAGCAGTTCTTC; CDR3aa: CASSTGTEQFF; abundance: few; v_gene: TRBV12-3/TRBV12-4; j_gene: TRBJ2-1; d_gene: .
CDR3nt: TGTGCCAGCAGTTTATGGGCAGAAAAGACTGAAGCTTTCTTT; CDR3aa: CASSLWAEKTEAFF; abundance: many; v_gene: TRBV28; j_gene: TRBJ1-1; d_gene: .
CDR3nt: TGCAGTACCGTACGCGGTTACAATGAGCAGTTCTTC; CDR3aa: CSTVRGYNEQFF; abundance: few; v_gene: TRBV20-1; j_gene: TRBJ2-1; d_gene: .
CDR3nt: TGTGCCAGCAGCTCTTGGGGACAGGGGGCGTCTTACAATGAGCAGTTCTTC; CDR3aa: CASSSWGQGASYNEQFF; abundance: many; v_gene: TRBV7-9; j_gene: TRBJ2-1; d_gene: TRBD1
CDR3nt: TGTGCCAGCAGCCCCAGACAGGGGGCAATGAACACTGAAGCTTTCTTT; CDR3aa: CASSPRQGAMNTEAFF; abundance: many; v_gene: TRBV11-2; j_gene: TRBJ1-1; d_gene: TRBD1
CDR3nt: TGCAGTGCTACGTTGTACCCGGAAGCTTTCTTT; CDR3aa: CSATLYPEAFF; abundance: many; v_gene: TRBV20-1; j_gene: TRBJ1-1; d_gene: .
CDR3nt: TGTGCCAGCAGTTCGGCCGACAGATTGGCTTTCTTT; CDR3aa: CASSSADRLAFF; abundance: many; v_gene: TRBV6-1; j_gene: TRBJ1-1; d_gene: .
CDR3nt: TGTGCCAGCAGTTCCGTCCAAGCGGGCAAAGGGTGGGAGCAGTACTTC; CDR3aa: CASSSVQAGKGWEQYF; abundance: many; v_gene: TRBV12-3/TRBV12-4; j_gene: TRBJ2-7; d_gene: .
CDR3nt: TGTGCCAGTAGTATTTTTGGGGCTAGAGACCTCTACGAGCAGTACTTC; CDR3aa: CASSIFGARDLYEQYF; abundance: .; v_gene: TRBV19; j_gene: TRBJ2-7; d_gene: .
CDR3nt: TGCGCCAGCAGCTGGACTAGCGGGAGTCGGGCCGAGACCCAGTACTTC; CDR3aa: CASSWTSGSRAETQYF; abundance: many; v_gene: TRBV5-1; j_gene: TRBJ2-5; d_gene: TRBD2
CDR3nt: TGTGCCAGCAGCTCACAGGGGCCTCCGGGCCCATTCTACGAGCAGTACTTC; CDR3aa: CASSSQGPPGPFYEQYF; abundance: many; v_gene: TRBV7-9; j_gene: TRBJ2-7; d_gene: TRBD1
CDR3nt: TGTGCCAGTAGTATAGTATGGGGGGCCGGTAACATTCAGTACTTC; CDR3aa: CASSIVWGAGNIQYF; abundance: .; v_gene: TRBV19; j_gene: TRBJ2-4; d_gene: .
CDR3nt: TGTGCCAGCAGCCATCGGGACCTCGGGGGTCCTTCCTACGAGCAGTACTTC; CDR3aa: CASSHRDLGGPSYEQYF; abundance: many; v_gene: TRBV7-2; j_gene: TRBJ2-7; d_gene: .
CDR3nt: TGTGCCAGCAGCTCCCCCCGGGAGGCGGTAACTAATGAAAAACTGTTTTTT; CDR3aa: CASSSPREAVTNEKLFF; abundance: .; v_gene: TRBV12-3/TRBV12-4; j_gene: TRBJ1-4; d_gene: .
CDR3nt: TGTGCCAGCAGCTCCACAAGGACAGGCATTAATGAAAAACTGTTTTTT; CDR3aa: CASSSTRTGINEKLFF; abundance: few; v_gene: TRBV7-9; j_gene: TRBJ1-4; d_gene: TRBD1
CDR3nt: TGTGCCAGCAGCTTAGCCCTTGGACAGGGGGAGAGATACGAGCAGTACTTC; CDR3aa: CASSLALGQGERYEQYF; abundance: many; v_gene: TRBV7-9; j_gene: TRBJ2-7; d_gene: TRBD1
CDR3nt: TGTGCCAGCTCACCAGGTAGGGGCTCCACTGAAGCTTTCTTT; CDR3aa: CASSPGRGSTEAFF; abundance: .; v_gene: TRBV18; j_gene: TRBJ1-1; d_gene: .
CDR3nt: TGTGCCACCAGCAGAGCTTATGCAGGAGCGGGACAAGAGACCCAGTACTTC; CDR3aa: CATSRAYAGAGQETQYF; abundance: many; v_gene: TRBV15; j_gene: TRBJ2-5; d_gene: TRBD2
CDR3nt: TGTGCCAGCAGTGAAGCGCTTCCTAGAGATACGCAGTATTTT; CDR3aa: CASSEALPRDTQYF; abundance: many; v_gene: TRBV2; j_gene: TRBJ2-3; d_gene: .
CDR3nt: TGTGCCAGCAGCCAATCGGACTCGTCTCCTGATGAGCAGTACTTC; CDR3aa: CASSQSDSSPDEQYF; abundance: few; v_gene: TRBV4-2; j_gene: TRBJ2-7; d_gene: .
CDR3nt: TGTGCCATCAGTGAGTCAGTAAGCGAGCAGTACTTC; CDR3aa: CAISESVSEQYF; abundance: .; v_gene: TRBV10-3; j_gene: TRBJ2-7; d_gene: .
CDR3nt: TGTGCCAGCAGCTCCCCGCAGGGCCATGGCTACACCTTC; CDR3aa: CASSSPQGHGYTF; abundance: few; v_gene: TRBV13; j_gene: TRBJ1-2; d_gene: .
CDR3nt: TGCAGTGCTAGAGATGGGGGGGGACTAGCGGGAGGGCCAGGGGTTGAAAATGAGCAGTTCTTC; CDR3aa: CSARDGGGLAGGPGVENEQFF; abundance: many; v_gene: TRBV20-1; j_gene: TRBJ2-1; d_gene: TRBD2
CDR3nt: TGTGCCAGCAGTGAGGTGGAGGATAGCAATCAGCCCCAGCATTTT; CDR3aa: CASSEVEDSNQPQHF; abundance: many; v_gene: TRBV6-1; j_gene: TRBJ1-5; d_gene: .
CDR3nt: TGTGCCAGCAGCTTAACTAGGACGACCGGGGAGCTGTTTTTT; CDR3aa: CASSLTRTTGELFF; abundance: few; v_gene: TRBV7-2; j_gene: TRBJ2-2; d_gene: .
CDR3nt: TGCGCCAGCAGCCAAGATCGGGGGATTCACTACGAGCAGTACTTC; CDR3aa: CASSQDRGIHYEQYF; abundance: few; v_gene: TRBV4-1; j_gene: TRBJ2-7; d_gene: .
CDR3nt: TGCGCCAGCAGCTTCCGGACTAGCTGGAGCTACGAGCAGTACTTC; CDR3aa: CASSFRTSWSYEQYF; abundance: .; v_gene: TRBV5-1; j_gene: TRBJ2-7; d_gene: TRBD2
CDR3nt: TGTGCCAGCAGTTACCCGGGACTAGCATTAAATGAGCAGTTCTTC; CDR3aa: CASSYPGLALNEQFF; abundance: few; v_gene: TRBV6-5; j_gene: TRBJ2-1; d_gene: TRBD2
CDR3nt: TGTGCCAGCAGTCCCCTCGGGGGTGTAACCTACAATGAGCAGTTCTTC; CDR3aa: CASSPLGGVTYNEQFF; abundance: .; v_gene: TRBV28; j_gene: TRBJ2-1; d_gene: .
CDR3nt: TGTGCCAGCAGCGTAGTTCCGGGAGGAGTATACGAGCAGTACTTC; CDR3aa: CASSVVPGGVYEQYF; abundance: few; v_gene: TRBV9; j_gene: TRBJ2-7; d_gene: TRBD2
CDR3nt: TGTGCCAGCATCCTGACAGGAGCCTACGAGCAGTACTTC; CDR3aa: CASILTGAYEQYF; abundance: many; v_gene: TRBV9; j_gene: TRBJ2-7; d_gene: .